This T cell receptor (beta chain) appears in the sequencing data of a study of identifying expanded T cells in peripheral blood. Study-level results: Variance in clone template counts between approximately 2-week samples significantly increased with total template count across all healthy donors. Over two and four weeks, about 15 and 18 clones changed, versus 1.2 between replicates.

Collection occurred without any documented infections or immune events in donors. Trimming removed 3 bases from V and 4 bases from J, with 25 bases in between. CDR1 and CDR2 (germline): SGHKS, YYEKEE (reference sequence). This CDR3 contains 19 residues. As concerns this clone: The antigen is undetermined.

TCRdb keeps only in-frame clones here, not all; method: immunoSEQ multiplex PCR. The sample comprises 70,000 to 95,000 clones, roughly 90% of which are singletons, and around 4.3% rests with the top ten. The sequence derives from a person aged 18-70 years in good health. The chain uses TRBV5-5 and TRBJ2-2, with D possibly matching TRBD1 (6 bases). The material sequenced was blood. Here the CDR3 reads CASSSPTQNPVQGTGELFF. CDR3 in DNA: TGTGCCAGCAGCTCTCCCACGCAAAACCCGGTACAGGGCACCGGGGAGCTGTTTTTT.